This TCR beta chain stems from a study of cytomegalovirus exposure and HLA in healthy donors. The PCR had 60 Vbeta and 13 Jbeta primers. Repertoires were generated with immunoSEQ multiplex PCR, while TCRdb's copy carries only in-frame clones and drops some. The table has around 150,000 clones, more than 65% seen once. Study-wide results and caveats: Presence/absence analyses took donor sequencing depth as roughly uniform.

A word on this clone: Antigen: not known.

Trimming took 5 bases from V and 3 from J; bases not matched to a gene: 14. This CDR3 spans 18 amino acids. Germline CDR1 and CDR2: SGHTA and FQGNSA. The sequence was collected from a man aged 45 to 65 in good health and CMV-seropositive. The source material was PBMCs. This rearrangement joins TRBV7-2 to TRBJ2-1; 9 bases match TRBD2. The CDR3 nucleotides read TGTGCCAGCAGCCTTAGAATTAGTCCTAGCGGGAACTACAATGAGCAGTTCTTC. As protein: CASSLRISPSGNYNEQFF.